This T cell receptor (beta chain) was found in a study of OX40 agonist ivuxolimab in advanced cancers. Study-level background: Patients were infused with ivuxolimab every 2 weeks at 0.01 to 10 mg/kg. Points from the study as a whole: Low normalized T-cell clonal expansion also characterized some of the nonresponders. Among the lowest levels of clonal expansion were found in partial responders at 0.1-3.0 mg/kg.

With regard to this clone: Its target is unknown.

The germline V gene has CDR1 LNHNV and CDR2 YYDKDF (reference sequence). With 1 base removed from V and 6 bases from J, the gap between germline ends came to 19 bases. The length of the CDR3 is 17 residues. Measured with immunoSEQ multiplex PCR; TCRdb has only the in-frame clones, and not every one. In the table there are around 63,000 clones, about nine tenths of which are singletons. The chain carries TRBV15 and TRBJ2-1; D unclear. The sequence derives from an adult with an advanced solid tumor such as melanoma, head and neck, liver or kidney cancer. The starting material was CD4+ or CD8+ T cells sorted from blood, obtained in a trial of the OX40 agonist ivuxolimab. In DNA form, the CDR3 reads TGTGCCACCAGCAGAGGGAGTCCGGAAGCCTCGTCCAATGAGCAGTTCTTC. Protein sequence: CATSRGSPEASSNEQFF.